This TCR beta chain was identified during a study of OX40 agonist ivuxolimab in advanced cancers. Study details: The treatment was a fully human IgG2 OX40 agonist, ivuxolimab.

V lost 0 bases, J lost 3 bases, and 3 bases lay in between. The CDR3 runs 12 residues. Germline V gives CDR1 SGDLS, CDR2 YYNGEE. Measured with immunoSEQ multiplex PCR; TCRdb has only the in-frame clones, and not every one. The data hold tens of thousands of clones, with about four fifths observed a single time. The specimen was CD4+ or CD8+ T cells sorted from blood, collected in a trial of the OX40 agonist ivuxolimab. The chain combines TRBV9 with TRBJ1-1; no clear D gene. This receptor was taken from an adult with an advanced solid tumor such as melanoma, head and neck, liver or kidney cancer. In DNA, the CDR3 is TGTGCCAGCAGCGTAGGGTACACTGAAGCTTTCTTT. It yields the protein CASSVGYTEAFF.